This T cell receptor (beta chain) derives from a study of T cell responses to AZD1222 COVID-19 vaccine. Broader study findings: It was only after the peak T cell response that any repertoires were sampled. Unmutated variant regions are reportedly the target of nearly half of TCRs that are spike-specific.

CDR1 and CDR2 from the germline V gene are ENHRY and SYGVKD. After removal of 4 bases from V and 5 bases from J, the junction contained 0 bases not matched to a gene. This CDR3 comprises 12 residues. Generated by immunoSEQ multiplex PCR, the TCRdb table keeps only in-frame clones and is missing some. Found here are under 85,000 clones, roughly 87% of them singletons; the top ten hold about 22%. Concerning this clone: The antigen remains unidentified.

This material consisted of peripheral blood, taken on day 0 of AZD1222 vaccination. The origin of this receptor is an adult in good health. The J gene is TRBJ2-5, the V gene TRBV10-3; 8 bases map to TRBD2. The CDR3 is CAISVAGETQYF. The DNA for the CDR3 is TGTGCCATCAGTGTAGCGGGGGAGACCCAGTACTTC.